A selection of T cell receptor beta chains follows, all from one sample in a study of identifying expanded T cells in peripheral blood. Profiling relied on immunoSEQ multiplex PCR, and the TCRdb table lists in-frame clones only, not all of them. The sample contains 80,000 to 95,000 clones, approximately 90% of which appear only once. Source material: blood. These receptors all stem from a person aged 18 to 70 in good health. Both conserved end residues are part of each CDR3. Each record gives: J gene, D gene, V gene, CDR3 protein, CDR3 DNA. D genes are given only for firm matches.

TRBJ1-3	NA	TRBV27	CASSLRASSGNTIYF	TGTGCCAGCAGTTTACGAGCGTCATCTGGAAACACCATATATTTT
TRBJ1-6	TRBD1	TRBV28	CASSLTGVGSPLHF	TGTGCCAGCAGTTTGACAGGGGTAGGGTCACCCCTCCACTTT
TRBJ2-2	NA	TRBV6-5	CASSYIPGELFF	TGTGCCAGCAGTTACATCCCCGGGGAGCTGTTTTTT
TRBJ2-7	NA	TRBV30	CAWSVSLGLEYF	TGTGCCTGGAGTGTAAGCTTAGGGCTTGAGTACTTC
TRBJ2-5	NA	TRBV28	CASRADWETQYF	TGTGCCAGCAGAGCGGATTGGGAGACCCAGTACTTC
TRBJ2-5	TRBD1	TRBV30	CAWSMGTGGALAQYF	TGTGCCTGGAGTATGGGGACAGGGGGGGCCCTGGCCCAGTACTTC
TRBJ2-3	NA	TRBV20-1	CSARLTDTQYF	TGCAGTGCTAGGCTTACAGATACGCAGTATTTT
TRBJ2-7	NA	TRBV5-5	CASRFRDSYEQYF	TGTGCCAGCAGGTTCAGGGACTCCTACGAGCAGTACTTC
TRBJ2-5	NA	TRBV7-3	CASSPRGSQETQYF	TGTGCCAGCAGCCCCCGGGGTAGCCAGGAGACCCAGTACTTC
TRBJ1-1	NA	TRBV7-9	CASSLEATEAFF	TGTGCCAGCAGCTTAGAGGCCACTGAAGCTTTCTTT
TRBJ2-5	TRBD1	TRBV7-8	CASTRDRVETQYF	TGTGCCAGCACCCGGGACAGGGTGGAGACCCAGTACTTC